This is a list of T cell receptor beta chains from one sample in a study of identical twins. TCRdb independently ran MiXCR on the 5' RACE reads; one entry per CDR3 protein. The sample yields some 1,700,000 distinct CDR3 sequences, around 33% seen once. Sequencing was carried out using cord blood. The receptors were gathered from a newborn girl in good health. Each CDR3 is given with its conserved first and last residue. D genes are given only for firm matches. The size entry is marked missing in some rows and otherwise reads once, few, many or a size class.

v_gene	d_gene	abundance	j_gene	CDR3nt	CDR3aa
TRBV15	.	few	TRBJ2-1	TGTGCCACCAGTCTGGGGAAGAGCTCCTACAATGAGCAGTTCTTC	CATSLGKSSYNEQFF
TRBV12-3/TRBV12-4	.	few	TRBJ2-7	TGTGCCAGCAGAGCGACAGTCCGCACCTACGAGCAGTACTTC	CASRATVRTYEQYF
TRBV6-5	.	.	TRBJ2-7	TGTGCCAGCAACTGGGACATTTCCTACGAGCAGTACTTC	CASNWDISYEQYF
TRBV28	TRBD1	many	TRBJ1-2	TGTGCCAGCAAATTCCGGGACAGGGACTATGGCTACACCTTC	CASKFRDRDYGYTF
TRBV28	.	.	TRBJ2-7	TGTGCCAGCTGGGGCGGTCCAACCTACGAGCAGTACTTC	CASWGGPTYEQYF
TRBV20-1	.	.	TRBJ2-3	TGCAGTGCTAGTAACCCGGGGCGTCCAGATACGCAGTATTTT	CSASNPGRPDTQYF
TRBV12-3/TRBV12-4	.	.	TRBJ2-5	TGTGCCAGCAGTTTAGATAGGGAATGGGACCACGAGACCCAGTACTTC	CASSLDREWDHETQYF
TRBV19	.	once	TRBJ2-3	TGTGCCAGTAGTATAGGAGGATTTGGGGCAGATACGCAGTATTTT	CASSIGGFGADTQYF
TRBV27	.	.	TRBJ1-5	TGTGCCAGCAGTTTATTTTTTGGGGGGCCCCACAATCAGCCCCAGCATTTT	CASSLFFGGPHNQPQHF
TRBV29-1	.	.	TRBJ1-6	TGCAGCGCTATCATTGGGTCGAGGAATTCACCCCCCCACTTT	CSAIIGSRNSPPHF